One and the same sample provided the 24 T cell receptor beta chains below, sequenced in a study of shared clonotypes between healthy human individuals. Profiling relied on immunoSEQ multiplex PCR, and the TCRdb table lists in-frame clones only, not all of them. The sample contains approximately 2.5 million clones, around nine tenths of which appear only once. The sequenced material came from naive CD4+ T cells sorted from blood. The subset: CD45RA+ positively selected. The receptors were gathered from a man aged 18-30 years in good health.

This chain joins TRBV4-1 and TRBJ1-2, with 9 nucleotides matching TRBD1. There are 14 residues in the CDR3. The germline CDR1 and CDR2 sequences are MGHRA and YSYEKL. V lost 3 bases to trimming and J lost 8 bases; unmatched junction nucleotides: 7. The CDR3 loop reads CASSQGTGRRGYTF. In DNA, the CDR3 is TGCGCCAGCAGCCAGGGGACAGGGCGGCGCGGCTACACCTTC.

The genes are TRBV7-2 and TRBJ2-3; 12 bases line up with TRBD1. J gave up 2 bases and V 6 bases, and 6 bases lay outside the gene matches. The length of the CDR3 is 16 residues. Germline loops: CDR1 SGHTA, CDR2 FQGNSA. The CDR3 region is CASSSGTGGPTDTQYF. The CDR3 DNA reads TGTGCCAGCAGTTCCGGGACAGGGGGCCCCACAGATACGCAGTATTTT.

V and J are TRBV19 and TRBJ2-4; a weak D match, TRBD2 (6 bases). V dropped 8 bases and J dropped 5 bases, with 22 bases sitting between them. CDR3 length equals 16 residues. Germline CDR1 reads LNHDA; CDR2 reads SQIVND (reference sequence). CDR3 sequence reads: CASWGGGLGMENIQYF. The CDR3 DNA follows: TGTGCCAGTTGGGGAGGCGGACTCGGGATGGAAAACATTCAGTACTTC.

V gene TRBV28 combines with J gene TRBJ2-7, with TRBD1 matching 7 bases. The CDR3 covers 15 residues. V trimming: 6 bases; J trimming: 0 bases; junction bases outside the gene matches: 8. Germline V gives CDR1 MDHEN, CDR2 SYDVKM. CDR3 sequence (DNA): TGTGCCAGCAGCCACGGGACAGCCTCCTCCTACGAGCAGTACTTC. This sequence encodes CASSHGTASSYEQYF.

V is TRBV10-3 and J is TRBJ1-1; 7 bases fit TRBD1. The germline gives CDR1 ENHRY, CDR2 SYGVKD. The length of the CDR3 is 13 residues. J was trimmed by 11 bases and V by 1 base; bases with no gene match: 7. In nucleotides, the CDR3 is TGTGCCATCAGTGAGTATGAGGGGGCGATCGCTTTCTTT. Translating gives CAISEYEGAIAFF.

The chain combines TRBV5-8 with TRBJ2-1; D perhaps matches TRBD2 (6 bases). Trimming stripped 0 bases from V and 1 base from J, with 8 bases between. This CDR3 has 15 amino acids. CDR1 and CDR2 (germline): SGHTS, YDEGEE. In DNA, the CDR3 is TGTGCCAGCAGCTTGGCAGGACTATCCTACAATGAGCAGTTCTTC. Translation: CASSLAGLSYNEQFF.

V gene TRBV11-2 combines with J gene TRBJ1-1; 9 bases map to TRBD1. The V and J ends lost 4 bases and 3 bases, in that order; junction bases with no gene match: 3. The germline CDR1 and CDR2 sequences are SGHAT and FQNNGV. The CDR3 sequence is 14 residues long. The CDR3 bases are TGTGCCAGCAGCTACGGGACAGGGTACACTGAAGCTTTCTTT. This gives the protein CASSYGTGYTEAFF. Full variable domain (missing parts from reference TRBV11-2 and TRBJ1-1): EAGVAQSPRYKIIEKRQSVAFWCNPISGHATLYWYQQILGQGPKLLIQFQNNGVVDDSQLPKDRFSAERLKGVDSTLKIQPAKLEDSAVYLCASSYGTGYTEAFFGQGTRLTVV.

The chain has TRBV9 and TRBJ1-1, with 7 bases lining up with TRBD1. Trimming took 0 bases from V and 5 from J; bases not matched to a gene: 10. The CDR3 consists of 16 residues. CDR1 SGDLS and CDR2 YYNGEE come from the germline V gene. The CDR3 DNA reads TGTGCCAGCAGCGTAGAAGGGAACAGGGGTGGAACTGAAGCTTTCTTT. Amino acid sequence: CASSVEGNRGGTEAFF.

The chain joins TRBV11-2 to TRBJ1-3; no clear D. The CDR3 totals 16 residues. The germline CDR1 and CDR2 sequences are SGHAT and FQNNGV. The V end was cut by 0 bases, the J end by 0 bases, with 9 bases between. Here the CDR3 reads CASSLDNGGSGNTIYF. The CDR3, as DNA: TGTGCCAGCAGCTTAGATAATGGTGGCTCTGGAAACACCATATATTTT.

The chain recombines TRBV7-9 with TRBJ1-2; 10 bases are shared with TRBD1. V shed 5 bases and J 6 bases; nucleotides not matched to a gene: 6. This CDR3 contains 14 residues. Germline V gene lookup returns CDR1 SEHNR and CDR2 FQNEAQ (reference sequence). CDR3 loop: CASSRGQGVDGYTF. The CDR3 bases are TGTGCCAGCAGCAGAGGACAGGGGGTGGATGGCTACACCTTC.

The J gene is TRBJ1-2, the V gene TRBV5-4, with D perhaps matching TRBD1 (5 bases). The CDR3 covers 14 residues. Germline V gives CDR1 SGHNT, CDR2 YYREEE (reference sequence). The ends were cut back, 5 bases at V and 4 bases at J, with 15 bases in the middle. CDR3 nucleotides: TGTGCCAGCAGTACCCGGGACGGCTTCTATGGCTACACCTTC. Protein: CASSTRDGFYGYTF.

CDR3 coding DNA: TGTGCCAGCAGCTTAGGCCCTAGAGGATCACCCCTCCACTTT. This sequence encodes CASSLGPRGSPLHF. This chain uses TRBV7-2 with TRBJ1-6; no definite D call. V lost 1 base and J lost 10, with 11 bases in between. CDR1 is SGHTA, CDR2 FQGNSA, per germline. The CDR3 loop spans 14 amino acids.

The V call is TRBV2, the J call TRBJ1-6, with D uncertain. Looked up from germline, CDR1 is SNHLY and CDR2 is FYNNEI. There are 14 residues in the CDR3. V gave up 8 bases and J gave up 1 base, with 9 bases separating them. As DNA, the CDR3 is TGTGCCAGCTCATCCGTGTCCTATAATTCACCCCTCCACTTT. Translation: CASSSVSYNSPLHF.

V is TRBV15 and J is TRBJ2-7; 7 bases agree with TRBD1. V was pared by 5 bases and J by 3 bases, with 7 bases of the junction left unmatched. The V gene's germline CDR1 is LNHNV and CDR2 YYDKDF (reference sequence). This CDR3 contains 14 residues. DNA of the CDR3: TGTGCCACCAGCCGTACTCGGGACAGCTACGAGCAGTACTTC. It codes for CATSRTRDSYEQYF. The full variable domain, its missing parts supplied by reference TRBV15 and TRBJ2-7, is DAMVIQNPRYQVTQFGKPVTLSCSQTLNHNVMYWYQQKSSQAPKLLFHYYDKDFNNEADTPDNFQSRRPNTSFCFLDIRSPGLGDTAMYLCATSRTRDSYEQYFGPGTRLTVT.

The V and J genes are TRBV19 and TRBJ2-7; 7 bases are a match to TRBD1. The junction had 10 bases not matched to a gene; V was cut back by 8 bases and J by 6 bases. From germline, CDR1 is LNHDA and CDR2 SQIVND (reference sequence). CDR3 length: 13 residues. As DNA, the CDR3 is TGTGCCAGTCAACAGGGGTCCGCGGGCGAGCAGTACTTC. As protein: CASQQGSAGEQYF.

The chain has TRBV5-1 and TRBJ2-5; TRBD2 aligns across 7 bases. The V segment lost 0 bases and the J segment 1 base; nucleotides outside the gene matches: 3. In germline, CDR1 is SGHRS, CDR2 YFSETQ. The CDR3 has 15 residues. CDR3 amino acids: CASSLDGGTQETQYF. As DNA, the CDR3 is TGCGCCAGCAGCTTGGACGGGGGGACCCAAGAGACCCAGTACTTC.

V is TRBV5-5 and J is TRBJ1-4, with no clear D. Germline CDR1 is SGHKS and CDR2 is YYEKEE (reference sequence). The V and J ends lost 1 base and 7 bases respectively, with 29 bases between them. The CDR3 runs 20 residues. The CDR3 region is CASSLRLGGYSNPGSEKLFF. The CDR3 DNA reads TGTGCCAGCAGCTTGAGGTTGGGAGGCTACAGCAACCCCGGGAGTGAAAAACTGTTTTTT.

The J gene is TRBJ2-3, the V gene TRBV14; 12 nucleotides align to TRBD2. The CDR3 contains 18 residues. Germline loops: CDR1 SGHDN, CDR2 FVKESK. V was pared by 1 base and J by 4 bases, with 9 bases of the junction left unmatched. The CDR3 region has the DNA TGTGCCAGCAGCCAAGCTAGCGGGAGGGCCCGGGGGTCAGATACGCAGTATTTT. It encodes CASSQASGRARGSDTQYF.

The rearrangement uses TRBV4-1 and TRBJ1-1, with 7 bases lining up with TRBD1. The germline CDR1 and CDR2 sequences are MGHRA and YSYEKL. With 1 base clipped from V and 5 bases from J, the junction kept 7 bases outside the gene matches. The CDR3 loop spans 15 amino acids. The CDR3 DNA is TGCGCCAGCAGCCAAGGTGGGACAGTGGGGACTGAAGCTTTCTTT. Its translation is CASSQGGTVGTEAFF.

The J gene is TRBJ1-4, the V gene TRBV10-3; 8 bases agree with TRBD1. Germline loops: CDR1 ENHRY, CDR2 SYGVKD. V shed 7 bases, J shed 7 bases, and the junction held 5 bases outside the gene matches. The CDR3 has 13 residues. The CDR3 is CAIIRTGSEKLFF. DNA for the CDR3: TGTGCCATCATAAGGACAGGGAGTGAAAAACTGTTTTTT.

The chain employs TRBV4-1 and TRBJ2-7, with D perhaps being TRBD1 or TRBD2 (5 bases each). This CDR3 is 17 amino acids long. The germline CDR1 and CDR2 sequences are MGHRA and YSYEKL. Trimming took 2 bases from V and 2 from J, leaving 19 bases between them. CDR3 in amino acids: CASSQSLGLASTYEQYF. DNA for the CDR3: TGCGCCAGCAGCCAATCCTTGGGGCTAGCAAGTACCTACGAGCAGTACTTC.

The chain employs TRBV5-1 and TRBJ2-3; D might be TRBD2 (6 bases). Germline lookup yields CDR1 SGHRS and CDR2 YFSETQ. This CDR3 region has 17 residues. Trimming stripped 3 bases from V and 2 bases from J, with 19 bases between. CDR3 bases: TGCGCCAGCAGCTCGGGACTCCTTCAAGGGGCCACAGATACGCAGTATTTT. Translating it yields CASSSGLLQGATDTQYF.

V is TRBV6-5 and J is TRBJ2-7; 7 bases match TRBD1. The germline V gene has CDR1 MNHEY and CDR2 SVGAGI. The J segment lost 0 bases and the V segment lost 4 bases, leaving 6 bases of the junction unmatched. This CDR3 has 15 residues. The chain's CDR3 is CASSLTGATSYEQYF. Written as DNA, the CDR3 is TGTGCCAGCAGTTTAACAGGGGCCACCTCCTACGAGCAGTACTTC.

V usage is TRBV19 and J usage is TRBJ2-2; D may correspond to TRBD1 or TRBD2 (5 bases each). The CDR3 consists of 13 residues. Per the germline V gene, CDR1 is LNHDA and CDR2 is SQIVND (reference sequence). The V end lost 10 bases, the J end lost 5 bases, and 14 bases lay between the germline ends. The CDR3 sequence is CATQRWGTGELFF. CDR3 bases: TGTGCCACCCAGAGATGGGGGACCGGGGAGCTGTTTTTT.